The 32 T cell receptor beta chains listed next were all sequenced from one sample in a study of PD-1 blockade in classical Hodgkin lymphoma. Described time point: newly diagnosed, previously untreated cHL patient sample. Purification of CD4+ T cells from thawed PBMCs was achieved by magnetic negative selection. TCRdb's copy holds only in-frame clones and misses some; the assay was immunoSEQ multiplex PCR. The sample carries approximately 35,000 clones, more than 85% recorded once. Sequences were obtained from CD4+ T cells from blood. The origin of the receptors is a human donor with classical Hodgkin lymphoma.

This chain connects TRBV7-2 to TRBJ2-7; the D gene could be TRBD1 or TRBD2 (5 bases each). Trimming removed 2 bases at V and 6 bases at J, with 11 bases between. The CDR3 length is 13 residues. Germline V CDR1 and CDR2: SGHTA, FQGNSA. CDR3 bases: TGTGCCAGCAGCTTACAGGGAGTAGGCGAGCAGTACTTC. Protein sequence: CASSLQGVGEQYF.

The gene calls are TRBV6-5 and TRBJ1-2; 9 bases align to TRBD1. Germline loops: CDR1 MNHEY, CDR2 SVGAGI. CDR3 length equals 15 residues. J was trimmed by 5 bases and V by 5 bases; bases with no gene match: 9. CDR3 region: CASSTDRGWFYGYTF. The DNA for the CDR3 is TGTGCCAGCAGTACTGACAGGGGGTGGTTTTATGGCTACACCTTC.

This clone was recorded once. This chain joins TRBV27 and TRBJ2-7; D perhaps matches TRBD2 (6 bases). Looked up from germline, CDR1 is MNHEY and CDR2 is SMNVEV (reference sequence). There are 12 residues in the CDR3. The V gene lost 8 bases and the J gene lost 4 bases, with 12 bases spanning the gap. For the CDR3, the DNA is TGTGCCAGCGCCGGGACTGCTTACGAGCAGTACTTC. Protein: CASAGTAYEQYF.

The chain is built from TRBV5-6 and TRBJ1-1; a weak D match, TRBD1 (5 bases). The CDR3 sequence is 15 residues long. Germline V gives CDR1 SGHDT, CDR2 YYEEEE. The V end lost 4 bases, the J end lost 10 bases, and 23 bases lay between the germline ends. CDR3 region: CASSAILGVPWGAFF. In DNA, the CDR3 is TGTGCCAGCAGCGCGATCTTAGGGGTCCCTTGGGGAGCTTTCTTT.

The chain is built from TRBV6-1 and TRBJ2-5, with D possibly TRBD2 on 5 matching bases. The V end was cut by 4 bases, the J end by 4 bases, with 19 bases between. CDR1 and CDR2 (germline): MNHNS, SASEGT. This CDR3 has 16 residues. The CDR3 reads CASSAYTRAARETQYF. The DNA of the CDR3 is TGTGCCAGCAGTGCCTATACTAGGGCGGCCCGAGAGACCCAGTACTTC.

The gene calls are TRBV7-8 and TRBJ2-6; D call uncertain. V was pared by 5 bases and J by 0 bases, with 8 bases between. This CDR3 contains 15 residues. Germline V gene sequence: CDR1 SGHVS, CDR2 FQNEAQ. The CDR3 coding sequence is TGTGCCAGCAGCCCCTGGGGCTCTGGGGCCAACGTCCTGACTTTC. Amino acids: CASSPWGSGANVLTF.

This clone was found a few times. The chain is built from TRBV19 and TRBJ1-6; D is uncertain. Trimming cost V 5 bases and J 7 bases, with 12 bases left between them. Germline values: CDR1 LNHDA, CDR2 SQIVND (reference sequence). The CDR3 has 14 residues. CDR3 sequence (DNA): TGTGCCAGTAGTTCGGTGGCGGGAAATTCACCCCTCCACTTT. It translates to CASSSVAGNSPLHF.

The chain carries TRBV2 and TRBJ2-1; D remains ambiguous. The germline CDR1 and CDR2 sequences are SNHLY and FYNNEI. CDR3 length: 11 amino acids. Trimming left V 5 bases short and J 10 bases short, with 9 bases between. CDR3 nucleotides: TGTGCCAGCAGTCTAATTAACGAGCAGTTCTTC. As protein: CASSLINEQFF.

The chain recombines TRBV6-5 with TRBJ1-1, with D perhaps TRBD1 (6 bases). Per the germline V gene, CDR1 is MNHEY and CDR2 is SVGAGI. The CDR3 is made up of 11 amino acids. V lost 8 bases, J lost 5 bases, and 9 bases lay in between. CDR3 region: CASGRGTEAFF. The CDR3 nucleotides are TGTGCCAGCGGGAGGGGGACTGAAGCTTTCTTT.

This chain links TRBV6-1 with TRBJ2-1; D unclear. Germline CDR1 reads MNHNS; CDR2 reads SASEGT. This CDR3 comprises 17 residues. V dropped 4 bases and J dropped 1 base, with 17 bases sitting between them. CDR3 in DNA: TGTGCCAGCAGTGCGTCTTTTGGCTCCGGTTCCTACAATGAGCAGTTCTTC. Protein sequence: CASSASFGSGSYNEQFF.

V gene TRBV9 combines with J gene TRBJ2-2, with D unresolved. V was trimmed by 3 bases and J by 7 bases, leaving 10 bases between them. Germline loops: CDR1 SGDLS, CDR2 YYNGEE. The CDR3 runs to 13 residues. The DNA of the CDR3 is TGTGCCAGCAGCGGCCTGGTGGGCGGGGAGCTGTTTTTT. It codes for CASSGLVGGELFF.

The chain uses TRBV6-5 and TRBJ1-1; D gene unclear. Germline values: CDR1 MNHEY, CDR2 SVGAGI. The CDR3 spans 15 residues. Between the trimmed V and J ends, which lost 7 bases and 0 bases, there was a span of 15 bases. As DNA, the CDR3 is TGTGCCAGCACCAGATTCCCATTCATGAACACTGAAGCTTTCTTT. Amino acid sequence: CASTRFPFMNTEAFF.

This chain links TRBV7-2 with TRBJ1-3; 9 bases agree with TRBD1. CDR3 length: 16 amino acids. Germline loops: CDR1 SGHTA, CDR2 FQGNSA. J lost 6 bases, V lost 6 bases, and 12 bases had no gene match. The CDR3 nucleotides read TGTGCCAGCAGAACATCAGACAGGGGGAGGTCAAACACCATATATTTT. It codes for CASRTSDRGRSNTIYF.

The CDR3 loop is CASKGGSNQPQHF. The CDR3, as DNA: TGTGCCAGCAAAGGCGGCAGCAATCAGCCCCAGCATTTT. V usage is TRBV6-5 and J usage is TRBJ1-5; no clear D gene. Trimming shortened V by 7 bases and J by 1 base, and 8 bases separated the two germline ends. This CDR3 has 13 residues. Germline V gene lookup returns CDR1 MNHEY and CDR2 SVGAGI.

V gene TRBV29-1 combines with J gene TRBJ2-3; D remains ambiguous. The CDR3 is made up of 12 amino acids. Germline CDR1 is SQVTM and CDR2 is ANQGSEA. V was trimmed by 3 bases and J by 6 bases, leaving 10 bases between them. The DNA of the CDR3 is TGCAGCGTTGAGGCGCGTCCGGATACGCAGTATTTT. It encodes CSVEARPDTQYF.

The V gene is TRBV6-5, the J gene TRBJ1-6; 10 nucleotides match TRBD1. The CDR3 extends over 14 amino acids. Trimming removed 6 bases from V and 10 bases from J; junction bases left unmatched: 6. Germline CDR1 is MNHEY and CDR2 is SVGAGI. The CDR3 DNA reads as TGTGCCAGCAGAGGGGGACAGGGGAGGTCACCCCTCCACTTT. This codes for CASRGGQGRSPLHF.

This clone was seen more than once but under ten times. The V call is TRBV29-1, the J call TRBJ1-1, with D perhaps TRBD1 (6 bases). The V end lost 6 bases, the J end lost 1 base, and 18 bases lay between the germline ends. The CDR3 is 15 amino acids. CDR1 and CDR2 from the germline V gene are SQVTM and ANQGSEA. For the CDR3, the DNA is TGCAGCGTCATATCAAGCGGGACATCGAACACTGAAGCTTTCTTT. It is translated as CSVISSGTSNTEAFF.

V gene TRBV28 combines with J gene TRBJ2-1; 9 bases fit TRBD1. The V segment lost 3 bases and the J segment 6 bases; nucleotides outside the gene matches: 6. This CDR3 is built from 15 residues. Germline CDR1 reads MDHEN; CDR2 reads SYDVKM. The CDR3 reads CASSFYRGQSNEQFF. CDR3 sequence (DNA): TGTGCCAGCAGTTTTTACAGGGGGCAATCCAATGAGCAGTTCTTC. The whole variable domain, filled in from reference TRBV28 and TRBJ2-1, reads DVKVTQSSRYLVKRTGEKVFLECVQDMDHENMFWYRQDPGLGLRLIYFSYDVKMKEKGDIPEGYSVSREKKERFSLILESASTNQTSMYLCASSFYRGQSNEQFFGPGTRLTVL.

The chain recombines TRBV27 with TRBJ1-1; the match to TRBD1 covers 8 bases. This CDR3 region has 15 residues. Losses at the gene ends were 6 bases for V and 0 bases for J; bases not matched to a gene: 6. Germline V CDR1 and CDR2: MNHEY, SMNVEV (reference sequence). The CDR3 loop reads CASSPQGALNTEAFF. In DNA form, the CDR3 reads TGTGCCAGCAGCCCGCAGGGGGCGTTGAACACTGAAGCTTTCTTT.

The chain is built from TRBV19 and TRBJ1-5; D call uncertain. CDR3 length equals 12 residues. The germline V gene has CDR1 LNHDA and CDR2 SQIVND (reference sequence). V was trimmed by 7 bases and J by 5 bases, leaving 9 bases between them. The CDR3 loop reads CASNNVYQPQHF. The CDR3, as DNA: TGTGCCAGTAACAACGTATATCAGCCCCAGCATTTT. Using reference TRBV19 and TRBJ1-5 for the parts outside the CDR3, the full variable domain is DGGITQSPKYLFRKEGQNVTLSCEQNLNHDAMYWYRQDPGQGLRLIYYSQIVNDFQKGDIAEGYSVSREKKESFPLTVTSAQKNPTAFYLCASNNVYQPQHFGDGTRLSIL.

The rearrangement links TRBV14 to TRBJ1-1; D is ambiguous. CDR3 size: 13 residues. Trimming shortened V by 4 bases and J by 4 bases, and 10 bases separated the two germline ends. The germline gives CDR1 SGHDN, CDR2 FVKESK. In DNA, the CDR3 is TGTGCCAGCAGCCCGCAGTCCCCCACTGAAGCTTTCTTT. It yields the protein CASSPQSPTEAFF.

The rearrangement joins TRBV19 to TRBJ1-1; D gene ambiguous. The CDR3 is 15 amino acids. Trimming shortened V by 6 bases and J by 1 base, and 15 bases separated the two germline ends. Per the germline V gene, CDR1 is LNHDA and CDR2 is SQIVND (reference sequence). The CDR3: CASSSWTLQNTEAFF. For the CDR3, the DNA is TGTGCCAGTAGCTCCTGGACGTTACAGAACACTGAAGCTTTCTTT.

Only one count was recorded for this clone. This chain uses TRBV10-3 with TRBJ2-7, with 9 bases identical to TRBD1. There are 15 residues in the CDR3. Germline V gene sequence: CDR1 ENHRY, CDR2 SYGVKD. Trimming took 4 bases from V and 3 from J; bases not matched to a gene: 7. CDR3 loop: CAISARQGVDYEQYF. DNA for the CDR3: TGTGCCATCAGTGCGAGACAGGGGGTTGACTACGAGCAGTACTTC.

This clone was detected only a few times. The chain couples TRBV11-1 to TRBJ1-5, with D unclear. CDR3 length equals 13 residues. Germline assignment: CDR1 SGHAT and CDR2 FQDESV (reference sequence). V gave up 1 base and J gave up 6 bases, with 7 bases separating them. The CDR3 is CASSLGLAQPQHF. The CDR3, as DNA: TGTGCCAGCAGCTTAGGATTGGCTCAGCCCCAGCATTTT.

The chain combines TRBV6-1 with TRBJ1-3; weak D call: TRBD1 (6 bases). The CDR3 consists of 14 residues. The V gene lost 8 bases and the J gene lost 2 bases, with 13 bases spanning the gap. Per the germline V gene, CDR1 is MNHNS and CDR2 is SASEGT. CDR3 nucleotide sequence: TGTGCCAGCCCCTCGGGGGCGCCTGGAAACACCATATATTTT. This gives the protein CASPSGAPGNTIYF.

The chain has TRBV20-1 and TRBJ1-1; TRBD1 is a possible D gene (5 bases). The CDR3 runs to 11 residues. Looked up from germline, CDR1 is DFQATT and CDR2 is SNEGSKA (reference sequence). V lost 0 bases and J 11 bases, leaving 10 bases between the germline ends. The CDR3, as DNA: TGCAGTGCTAGAGATAGGGAGGGGGCTTTCTTT. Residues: CSARDREGAFF.

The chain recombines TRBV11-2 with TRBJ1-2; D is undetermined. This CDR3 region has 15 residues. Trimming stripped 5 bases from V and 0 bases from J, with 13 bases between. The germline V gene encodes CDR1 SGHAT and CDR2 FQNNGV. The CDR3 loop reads CASSRTRSSNYGYTF. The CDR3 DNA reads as TGTGCCAGCAGCCGTACAAGGAGCTCTAACTATGGCTACACCTTC.

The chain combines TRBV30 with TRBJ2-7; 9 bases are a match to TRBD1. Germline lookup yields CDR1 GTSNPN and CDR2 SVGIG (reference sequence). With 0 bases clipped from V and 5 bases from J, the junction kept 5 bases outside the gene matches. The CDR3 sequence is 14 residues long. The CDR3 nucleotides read TGTGCCTGGAGTGTACTCGGGACAGGGAACGAGCAGTACTTC. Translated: CAWSVLGTGNEQYF.

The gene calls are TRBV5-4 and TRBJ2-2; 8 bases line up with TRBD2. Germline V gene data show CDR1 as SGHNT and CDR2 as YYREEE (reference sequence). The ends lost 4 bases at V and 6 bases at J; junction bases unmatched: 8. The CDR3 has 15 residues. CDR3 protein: CASSEKREKAGELFF. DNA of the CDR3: TGTGCCAGCAGCGAGAAGCGGGAGAAGGCCGGGGAGCTGTTTTTT.

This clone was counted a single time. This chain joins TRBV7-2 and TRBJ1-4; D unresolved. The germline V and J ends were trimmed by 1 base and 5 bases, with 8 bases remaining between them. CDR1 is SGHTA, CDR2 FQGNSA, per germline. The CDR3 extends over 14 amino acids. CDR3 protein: CASSLDSGNEKLFF. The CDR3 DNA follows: TGTGCCAGCAGCTTAGATTCGGGAAATGAAAAACTGTTTTTT.

The CDR3 DNA follows: TGTGCCATCAGTGAAACCCGGACAGGAGGCGGCTACACCTTC. Amino acid sequence: CAISETRTGGGYTF. This sequence joins TRBV10-3 and TRBJ1-2, with 7 bases matching TRBD1. Per the germline V gene, CDR1 is ENHRY and CDR2 is SYGVKD. V lost 3 bases, J lost 8 bases, and 9 bases stayed unmatched. There are 14 residues in the CDR3.

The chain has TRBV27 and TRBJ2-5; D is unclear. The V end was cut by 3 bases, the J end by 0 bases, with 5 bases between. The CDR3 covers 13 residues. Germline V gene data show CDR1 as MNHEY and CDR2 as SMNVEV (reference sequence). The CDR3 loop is CASSFLYQETQYF. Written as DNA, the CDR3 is TGTGCCAGCAGTTTCTTGTACCAAGAGACCCAGTACTTC.